The 6 T cell receptor beta chains below were found in one sample sequenced in a study of cytomegalovirus exposure and HLA in healthy donors. The PCR contained 60 Vbeta and 13 Jbeta primers. TCRdb keeps only in-frame clones here, not all; method: immunoSEQ multiplex PCR. The sample gives 85,000 to 100,000 clones, roughly 86% of which show up once; approximately 10% is in the top ten. Input material: PBMCs. The source is a man younger than 45 in good health and CMV-seropositive.

This clone was detected a few times. This rearrangement joins TRBV11-3 to TRBJ2-7; 14 positions agree with TRBD2. The CDR3 has 16 amino acids. V shed 5 bases and J 5 bases; nucleotides not matched to a gene: 8. CDR1 and CDR2 (germline): SGHNT, YENEEA. The CDR3 DNA is TGTGCCAGCAGCACTAGAGGGACTAGCGGGAGTGACGAGCAGTACTTC. Its protein is CASSTRGTSGSDEQYF.

The V call is TRBV7-9, the J call TRBJ2-7; 7 nucleotides line up with TRBD1. The J segment lost 2 bases and the V segment lost 1 base, leaving 2 bases of the junction unmatched. CDR3 size: 14 residues. Germline CDR1 reads SEHNR; CDR2 reads FQNEAQ (reference sequence). CDR3 sequence reads: CASSLGTGPYEQYF. The CDR3 DNA reads TGTGCCAGCAGCTTAGGGACAGGCCCCTACGAGCAGTACTTC.

This sequence joins TRBV10-2 and TRBJ1-5, with a tentative D call TRBD1 (5 bases). Germline CDR1 is WSHSY and CDR2 is SAAADI. Trimming took off 2 bases at V and 6 bases at J, with 8 bases between the two ends. The CDR3 sequence is 13 residues long. CDR3 bases: TGCGCCAGCAGTGAGGGGGGGACTCAGCCCCAGCATTTT. Protein sequence: CASSEGGTQPQHF.

The rearrangement joins TRBV18 to TRBJ1-2, with 9 bases that match TRBD1. Germline V lookup: CDR1 KGHSH, CDR2 LQKENI. The CDR3 loop spans 14 amino acids. Unmatched junction bases numbered 8, after V lost 4 bases and J lost 8 bases. The CDR3 sequence: CASSRGTGRYGYTF. In DNA form, the CDR3 reads TGTGCCAGCTCACGCGGGACAGGGAGGTACGGCTACACCTTC.

The chain links TRBV27 to TRBJ2-2, with 7 bases matching TRBD2. The ends lost 2 bases at V and 6 bases at J; junction bases unmatched: 9. Germline-derived CDR1 and CDR2 are MNHEY and SMNVEV (reference sequence). CDR3 length: 16 residues. The CDR3 bases are TGTGCCAGCAGTTTAATTTACGCGGGGGTCGCCGGGGAGCTGTTTTTT. This sequence encodes CASSLIYAGVAGELFF.

V usage is TRBV27 and J usage is TRBJ1-1; TRBD1 matches at 7 bases. The CDR3 covers 13 residues. J lost 9 bases, V lost 6 bases, and 10 bases had no gene match. Germline values: CDR1 MNHEY, CDR2 SMNVEV (reference sequence). The CDR3 nucleotides are TGTGCCAGCAGCTCACACACAGGGGTTCAAGCTTTCTTT. Protein product: CASSSHTGVQAFF.